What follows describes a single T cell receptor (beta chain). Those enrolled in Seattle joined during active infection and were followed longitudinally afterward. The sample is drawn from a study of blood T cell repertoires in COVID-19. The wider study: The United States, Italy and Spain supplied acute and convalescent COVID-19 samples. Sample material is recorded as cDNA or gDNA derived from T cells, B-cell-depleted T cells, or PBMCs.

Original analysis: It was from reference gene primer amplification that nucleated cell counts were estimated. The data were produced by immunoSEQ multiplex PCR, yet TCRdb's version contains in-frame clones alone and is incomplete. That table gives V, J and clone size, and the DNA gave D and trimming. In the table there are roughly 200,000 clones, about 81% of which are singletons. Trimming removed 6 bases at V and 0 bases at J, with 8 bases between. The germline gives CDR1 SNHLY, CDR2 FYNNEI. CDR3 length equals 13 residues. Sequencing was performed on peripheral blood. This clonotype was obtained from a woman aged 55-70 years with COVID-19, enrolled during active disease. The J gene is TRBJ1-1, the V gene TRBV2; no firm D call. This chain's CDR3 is CASREVMNTEAFF. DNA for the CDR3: TGTGCCAGCAGGGAGGTCATGAACACTGAAGCTTTCTTT.